One and the same sample provided the 27 T cell receptor beta chains below, sequenced in a study of blood T cell repertoires in COVID-19. Measured with immunoSEQ multiplex PCR; TCRdb has only the in-frame clones, and not every one. The table has approximately 74,000 clones, roughly 73% seen once. The sample taken for sequencing was peripheral blood. The source is a human donor in a cohort sampled during active COVID-19.

CDR3 sequence: CASSLLARYTGELFF. CDR3 DNA sequence: TGTGCCAGCAGCTTGTTAGCGCGATACACCGGGGAGCTGTTTTTT. The chain combines TRBV5-5 with TRBJ2-2, with a weak D call TRBD2 (5 bases). The CDR3 covers 15 residues. Per germline, CDR1 SGHKS and CDR2 YYEKEE (reference sequence). Trimming removed 1 base at V and 3 bases at J, with 10 bases between. Drawing the rest from reference TRBV5-5 and TRBJ2-2, the complete variable domain is DAGVTQSPTHLIKTRGQQVTLRCSPISGHKSVSWYQQVLGQGPQFIFQYYEKEERGRGNFPDRFSARQFPNYSSELNVNALLLGDSALYLCASSLLARYTGELFFGEGSRLTVL.

This chain connects TRBV18 to TRBJ2-1; no firm D call. Germline V CDR1 and CDR2: KGHSH, LQKENI. Deletions cut 6 bases from V and 5 bases from J, with 11 bases between. This CDR3 region has 13 residues. The CDR3 bases are TGTGCCAGCTCTCCTCCCACTCACAATGAGCAGTTCTTC. It specifies CASSPPTHNEQFF.

This sequence joins TRBV18 and TRBJ2-7; 9 positions agree with TRBD1. The CDR3 runs to 14 residues. J lost 4 bases, V lost 4 bases, and 5 bases had no gene match. Germline V CDR1 and CDR2: KGHSH, LQKENI. In nucleotides, the CDR3 is TGTGCCAGCTCACGGGGACAGGGTGTGTACGAGCAGTACTTC. It yields the protein CASSRGQGVYEQYF.

The chain employs TRBV2 and TRBJ2-1; maybe TRBD2 (5 bases). This CDR3 has 14 amino acids. Trimming shortened V by 3 bases and J by 4 bases, and 10 bases separated the two germline ends. Germline V gene data show CDR1 as SNHLY and CDR2 as FYNNEI. The CDR3 here is CASSDGRGYNEQFF. CDR3 coding DNA: TGTGCCAGCAGTGACGGTCGGGGATACAATGAGCAGTTCTTC.

V gene TRBV24-1 combines with J gene TRBJ2-2; possible D gene TRBD1, 5 bases. The CDR3 has 13 residues. CDR1 and CDR2 from the germline V gene are KGHDR and SFDVKD. V was clipped by 9 bases and J by 5 bases, with 12 bases between them. CDR3 nucleotides: TGTGCCACCTCTAAGGGGTTGACCGGGGAGCTGTTTTTT. This gives the protein CATSKGLTGELFF.

The V and J genes are TRBV10-2 and TRBJ1-5; a weak D match, TRBD1 (5 bases). Trimming cost V 10 bases and J 0 bases, with 16 bases left between them. The CDR3 is made up of 15 amino acids. Germline values: CDR1 WSHSY, CDR2 SAAADI. CDR3: CATRRRGDSNQPQHF. The CDR3, as DNA: TGCGCCACCCGACGTAGGGGTGATAGCAATCAGCCCCAGCATTTT.

This chain links TRBV3-1 (or the pseudogene TRBV3-2) with TRBJ2-7; weak D call: TRBD1 (6 bases). The V and J ends lost 0 bases and 7 bases respectively, with 16 bases between them. The V gene's germline CDR1 is LGHDT and CDR2 YNNKEL (reference sequence). The CDR3 is 15 amino acids. DNA of the CDR3: TGTGCCAGCAGCCAAGATACGGACAGAATGCGGGAGCAGTACTTC. This sequence encodes CASSQDTDRMREQYF.

With respect to this clone: Other DNA sequences in this sample translate to the same CDR3. The chain has TRBV28 and TRBJ2-1; TRBD1 aligns across 11 bases. With V trimmed by 3 bases and J by 4 bases, 2 bases remained unmatched. The germline CDR1 and CDR2 sequences are MDHEN and SYDVKM. CDR3 length: 15 residues. CDR3 loop: CASSFRDRGYNEQFF. The CDR3 nucleotides are TGTGCCAGCAGTTTCCGGGACAGGGGGTACAATGAGCAGTTCTTC.

The rearrangement links TRBV5-1 to TRBJ2-2, with 9 bases identical to TRBD1. Germline V gene sequence: CDR1 SGHRS, CDR2 YFSETQ. This CDR3 spans 15 amino acids. V gave up 4 bases and J gave up 5 bases; unmatched junction bases: 6. Here the CDR3 reads CASSHTGGATGELFF. The DNA of the CDR3 is TGCGCCAGCAGCCATACAGGGGGCGCGACCGGGGAGCTGTTTTTT.

This clone was seen once. The V gene is TRBV7-9, the J gene TRBJ2-2; 8 nucleotides line up with TRBD1. The CDR3 runs 15 residues. With 3 bases clipped from V and 6 bases from J, the junction kept 6 bases outside the gene matches. The V gene's germline CDR1 is SEHNR and CDR2 FQNEAQ (reference sequence). CDR3 loop: CASSFGTGLSGELFF. CDR3 bases: TGTGCCAGCAGCTTCGGGACAGGTTTGTCCGGGGAGCTGTTTTTT.

This rearrangement joins TRBV19 to TRBJ1-2; D call uncertain. With 3 bases removed from V and 5 bases from J, the gap between germline ends came to 13 bases. This CDR3 spans 14 amino acids. Germline values: CDR1 LNHDA, CDR2 SQIVND (reference sequence). In DNA, the CDR3 is TGTGCCAGTAGTATTGAGAAAGGGAGGTATGGCTACACCTTC. This codes for CASSIEKGRYGYTF.

The chain combines TRBV13 with TRBJ2-6; 10 nucleotides agree with TRBD1. V was pared by 5 bases and J by 3 bases, with 13 bases of the junction left unmatched. Germline assignment: CDR1 PRHDT and CDR2 FYEKMQ (reference sequence). The CDR3 is 19 residues long. This CDR3 is CASSRGWGTGAVGANVLTF. CDR3 in DNA: TGTGCCAGCAGCCGCGGTTGGGGGACAGGGGCCGTTGGGGCCAACGTCCTGACTTTC.

This chain links TRBV12-3 or TRBV12-4 with TRBJ1-3; weak D call: TRBD1 (5 bases). The V end was cut by 0 bases, the J end by 13 bases, with 10 bases between. CDR3 size: 12 residues. The CDR3 bases are TGTGCCAGCAGTTTAGCGCGGGGGGAAATATATTTT. Its translation: CASSLARGEIYF.

This clone appeared once. The gene calls are TRBV12-3 or TRBV12-4 and TRBJ1-2; D remains unclear. Trimming cost V 1 base and J 8 bases, with 8 bases left between them. The CDR3 covers 12 residues. CDR3 in amino acids: CASSLGGSGYTF. The CDR3 bases are TGTGCCAGCAGTTTAGGAGGGAGCGGCTACACCTTC.

V and J are TRBV27 and TRBJ1-1; D is possibly TRBD1 (6 bases). CDR3 length: 15 residues. V lost 2 bases, J lost 3 bases, and 13 bases lay in between. Germline V gene lookup returns CDR1 MNHEY and CDR2 SMNVEV (reference sequence). The CDR3 DNA reads TGTGCCAGCAGTTTAGGGACATTTGGGTACACTGAAGCTTTCTTT. Translating gives CASSLGTFGYTEAFF.

CDR3 nucleotides: TGCAGTGCTAGTATTGCGGAGGCCACAGATACGCAGTATTTT. Translating it yields CSASIAEATDTQYF. The chain couples TRBV20-1 to TRBJ2-3, with a possible D match to TRBD2 (5 bases). The germline V gene encodes CDR1 DFQATT and CDR2 SNEGSKA (reference sequence). This CDR3 contains 14 residues. Trimming shortened V by 3 bases and J by 2 bases, and 12 bases separated the two germline ends.

This chain links TRBV5-1 with TRBJ2-7; 8 bases fit TRBD2. Germline values: CDR1 SGHRS, CDR2 YFSETQ. Losses at the gene ends were 4 bases for V and 4 bases for J; bases not matched to a gene: 7. The CDR3 spans 14 residues. CDR3 sequence: CASSRASGRYEQYF. In DNA, the CDR3 is TGCGCCAGCAGCCGGGCAAGCGGGAGATACGAGCAGTACTTC.

The V and J genes are TRBV4-2 and TRBJ2-3; TRBD2 matches 7 bases. This CDR3 spans 15 amino acids. Germline CDR1 and CDR2: LGHNA and YNFKEQ. V lost 3 bases to trimming and J lost 1 base; unmatched junction nucleotides: 4. The CDR3 bases are TGTGCCAGCAGCCACCCGGGGGGAGGCACAGATACGCAGTATTTT. It yields the protein CASSHPGGGTDTQYF.

The chain uses TRBV6-4 and TRBJ1-6, with D uncertain. Germline V gene data show CDR1 as MRHNA and CDR2 as SNTAGT. Trimming left V 9 bases short and J 9 bases short, with 18 bases between. CDR3 size: 14 residues. The CDR3 bases are TGTGCCAGACCCCCCGGGGAAGGATCTTCACCCCTCCACTTT. It codes for CARPPGEGSSPLHF.

This clone was counted a single time. This chain joins TRBV5-1 and TRBJ2-5, with D possibly TRBD1 on 5 matching bases. The CDR3 runs to 16 residues. Trimming shortened V by 0 bases and J by 1 base, and 13 bases separated the two germline ends. Germline CDR1 reads SGHRS; CDR2 reads YFSETQ. The CDR3 sequence is CASSLAVQGSQETQYF. The CDR3, as DNA: TGCGCCAGCAGCTTGGCCGTTCAGGGCTCCCAAGAGACCCAGTACTTC.

This clone is categorized as medium-sized. This chain connects TRBV11-3 to TRBJ2-2; D perhaps matches TRBD1 (5 bases). The V and J ends lost 4 bases and 4 bases respectively, with 10 bases between them. The CDR3 length is 14 residues. CDR1 SGHNT and CDR2 YENEEA come from the germline V gene. CDR3 residues: CASSSNRSTGELFF. In nucleotides, the CDR3 is TGTGCCAGCAGCTCGAACAGGTCCACCGGGGAGCTGTTTTTT.

V gene TRBV12-3 or TRBV12-4 combines with J gene TRBJ1-1; unclear D gene. The CDR3 is 12 residues long. V was clipped by 4 bases and J by 3 bases, with 6 bases between them. CDR3 region: CASSYEDTEAFF. As DNA, the CDR3 is TGTGCCAGCAGTTACGAGGACACTGAAGCTTTCTTT.

J is TRBJ2-3 and V is TRBV10-3; D unresolved. This CDR3 is 11 amino acids long. Trimming removed 10 bases from V and 9 bases from J, with 14 bases in between. Germline CDR1 reads ENHRY; CDR2 reads SYGVKD. This chain's CDR3 is CASRTGGTQYF. Written as DNA, the CDR3 is TGTGCCAGCCGTACTGGCGGAACGCAGTATTTT.

Here the CDR3 reads CASRRTGPETQYF. DNA for the CDR3: TGTGCCAGCAGACGTACAGGGCCAGAGACCCAGTACTTC. The chain couples TRBV7-2 to TRBJ2-5; TRBD1 is a possible D gene (6 bases). The CDR3 consists of 13 residues. Trimming removed 6 bases from V and 4 bases from J, with 12 bases in between. Germline loops: CDR1 SGHTA, CDR2 FQGNSA.

This clone is judged medium-sized (0.01 to 0.1%). This chain uses TRBV14 with TRBJ2-3; tentatively, D is TRBD2 (5 bases). Germline loops: CDR1 SGHDN, CDR2 FVKESK. This CDR3 has 13 residues. V was shortened by 6 bases and J by 6 bases, with 13 bases between the two germline ends. The DNA of the CDR3 is TGTGCCAGCAGTCGGACTGAGATGGATACGCAGTATTTT. Residues: CASSRTEMDTQYF.

The J gene is TRBJ1-1, the V gene TRBV16; no reliable D call. Germline assignment: CDR1 KGHSY and CDR2 FQNENV. The CDR3 is 14 residues long. With 1 base removed from V and 4 bases from J, the gap between germline ends came to 10 bases. For the CDR3, the DNA is TGTGCCAGCAGCCAATTGGGCGTTAGCACTGAAGCTTTCTTT. Translated: CASSQLGVSTEAFF.

The V and J genes are TRBV7-9 and TRBJ2-1; 12 nucleotides line up with TRBD2. Germline V gene sequence: CDR1 SEHNR, CDR2 FQNEAQ (reference sequence). The V and J ends lost 4 bases and 9 bases, in that order; junction bases with no gene match: 7. This CDR3 is 15 amino acids long. The chain's CDR3 is CASSSGTSGLSEQFF. CDR3 coding DNA: TGTGCCAGCAGCTCCGGGACTAGCGGGTTAAGTGAGCAGTTCTTC.